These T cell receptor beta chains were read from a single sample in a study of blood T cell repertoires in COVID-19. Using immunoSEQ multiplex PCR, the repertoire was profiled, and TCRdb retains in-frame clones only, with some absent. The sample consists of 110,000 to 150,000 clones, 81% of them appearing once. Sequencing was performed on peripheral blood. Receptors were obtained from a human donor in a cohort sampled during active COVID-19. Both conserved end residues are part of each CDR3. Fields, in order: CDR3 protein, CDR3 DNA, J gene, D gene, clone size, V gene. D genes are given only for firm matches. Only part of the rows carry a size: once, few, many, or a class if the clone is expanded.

CDR3aa: CSQGQQETQYF
CDR3nt: TGCAGTCAAGGACAGCAAGAGACCCAGTACTTC
j_gene: TRBJ2-5
d_gene: NA
abundance: NA
v_gene: TRBV20-1

CDR3aa: CASREQGAGNQPQHF
CDR3nt: TGTGCCAGCAGAGAACAGGGCGCAGGCAATCAGCCCCAGCATTTT
j_gene: TRBJ1-5
d_gene: NA
abundance: NA
v_gene: TRBV2

CDR3aa: CASSLRLAGGPQETQYF
CDR3nt: TGTGCCAGCAGTTTACGACTAGCGGGAGGGCCCCAAGAGACCCAGTACTTC
j_gene: TRBJ2-5
d_gene: TRBD2
abundance: NA
v_gene: TRBV28

CDR3aa: CASSLVGQGGVVFF
CDR3nt: TGTGCCAGCAGCTTAGTTGGTCAGGGTGGGGTAGTGTTTTTT
j_gene: TRBJ1-4
d_gene: NA
abundance: NA
v_gene: TRBV7-2

CDR3aa: CASSRSISRDRGEELFF
CDR3nt: TGCGCCAGCAGCCGTTCCATTAGCCGGGACAGGGGCGAGGAACTGTTTTTT
j_gene: TRBJ1-4
d_gene: TRBD1
abundance: once
v_gene: TRBV5-1

CDR3aa: CASSSLTSGFGEQYF
CDR3nt: TGTGCCAGCAGCTCGTTGACTAGCGGGTTCGGGGAGCAGTACTTC
j_gene: TRBJ2-7
d_gene: TRBD2
abundance: NA
v_gene: TRBV13

CDR3aa: CASSTGLAGGRKSYEQYF
CDR3nt: TGTGCCAGCAGTACGGGACTAGCGGGAGGGAGGAAAAGCTACGAGCAGTACTTC
j_gene: TRBJ2-7
d_gene: TRBD2
abundance: NA
v_gene: TRBV27

CDR3aa: CASGGAGGPNTGELFF
CDR3nt: TGTGCCAGCGGTGGAGCGGGAGGACCAAACACCGGGGAGCTGTTTTTT
j_gene: TRBJ2-2
d_gene: TRBD2
abundance: NA
v_gene: TRBV27

CDR3aa: CASSLGTGTSGASSYEQYF
CDR3nt: TGTGCCAGCAGTTTAGGTACCGGGACTAGCGGGGCCAGCTCCTACGAGCAGTACTTC
j_gene: TRBJ2-7
d_gene: TRBD2
abundance: NA
v_gene: TRBV28

CDR3aa: CASRDRAVDEQYF
CDR3nt: TGTGCCAGCCGGGACAGGGCGGTAGACGAGCAGTACTTC
j_gene: TRBJ2-7
d_gene: TRBD1
abundance: NA
v_gene: TRBV27

CDR3aa: CAREGPKGLAGGAETSTDTQYF
CDR3nt: TGTGCCAGAGAGGGTCCAAAGGGACTAGCGGGAGGGGCTGAAACTAGCACAGATACGCAGTATTTT
j_gene: TRBJ2-3
d_gene: TRBD2
abundance: NA
v_gene: TRBV2

CDR3aa: CASSAGWNEQYF
CDR3nt: TGTGCCAGCAGCGCAGGGTGGAACGAGCAGTACTTC
j_gene: TRBJ2-7
d_gene: NA
abundance: NA
v_gene: TRBV7-2

CDR3aa: CASSPRLQETQYF
CDR3nt: TGCGCCAGCAGCCCCCGTCTACAAGAGACCCAGTACTTC
j_gene: TRBJ2-5
d_gene: NA
abundance: NA
v_gene: TRBV5-1

CDR3aa: CASSQDRFGYGYTF
CDR3nt: TGCGCCAGCAGCCAAGACAGGTTCGGCTATGGCTACACCTTC
j_gene: TRBJ1-2
d_gene: NA
abundance: NA
v_gene: TRBV4-3

CDR3aa: CASSYSTGRGPAQETQYF
CDR3nt: TGTGCCAGCAGTTACTCGACAGGCAGGGGGCCTGCTCAAGAGACCCAGTACTTC
j_gene: TRBJ2-5
d_gene: TRBD1
abundance: NA
v_gene: TRBV6-2/TRBV6-3

CDR3aa: CASSPQVQTNTEAFF
CDR3nt: TGTGCCAGCTCACCCCAGGTACAGACCAACACTGAAGCTTTCTTT
j_gene: TRBJ1-1
d_gene: NA
abundance: NA
v_gene: TRBV18

CDR3aa: CASSIGQGVGNTIYF
CDR3nt: TGTGCCAGTAGTATTGGACAGGGGGTAGGAAACACCATATATTTT
j_gene: TRBJ1-3
d_gene: TRBD1
abundance: NA
v_gene: TRBV19

CDR3aa: CASSFLLAGGPGEQFF
CDR3nt: TGTGCCAGCAGCTTTTTACTAGCGGGAGGGCCTGGTGAGCAGTTCTTC
j_gene: TRBJ2-1
d_gene: TRBD2
abundance: NA
v_gene: TRBV7-8

CDR3aa: CASSYPGLAGEYEQYF
CDR3nt: TGTGCCAGCAGCTATCCGGGACTAGCGGGGGAGTACGAGCAGTACTTC
j_gene: TRBJ2-7
d_gene: TRBD2
abundance: NA
v_gene: TRBV3-1/TRBV3-2

CDR3aa: CASSWTSTGETQYF
CDR3nt: TGCGCCAGCAGCTGGACTAGTACCGGAGAGACCCAGTACTTC
j_gene: TRBJ2-5
d_gene: TRBD2
abundance: few
v_gene: TRBV5-1

CDR3aa: CATSDSGTGGRNQPQHF
CDR3nt: TGTGCCACCAGTGACTCCGGGACAGGGGGACGCAATCAGCCCCAGCATTTT
j_gene: TRBJ1-5
d_gene: TRBD1
abundance: NA
v_gene: TRBV24-1

CDR3aa: CASSYSTATGYGYTF
CDR3nt: TGTGCCAGCAGTTACTCGACGGCGACAGGGTATGGCTACACCTTC
j_gene: TRBJ1-2
d_gene: TRBD1
abundance: NA
v_gene: TRBV6-6

CDR3aa: CASSARTGGAWEQYF
CDR3nt: TGTGCCAGCAGTGCCAGGACAGGGGGCGCGTGGGAGCAGTACTTC
j_gene: TRBJ2-7
d_gene: TRBD1
abundance: NA
v_gene: TRBV27

CDR3aa: CASNGLAGGAYNEQFF
CDR3nt: TGCGCCAGTAATGGACTAGCGGGAGGGGCCTACAATGAGCAGTTCTTC
j_gene: TRBJ2-1
d_gene: TRBD2
abundance: NA
v_gene: TRBV10-2

CDR3aa: CASRAGGPNEGDTQYF
CDR3nt: TGTGCCAGCCGTGCGGGAGGGCCAAATGAGGGGGATACGCAGTATTTT
j_gene: TRBJ2-3
d_gene: TRBD2
abundance: NA
v_gene: TRBV28

CDR3aa: CASNRELAGGPNEQFF
CDR3nt: TGTGCCAGCAACCGGGAACTAGCGGGAGGTCCCAATGAGCAGTTCTTC
j_gene: TRBJ2-1
d_gene: TRBD2
abundance: NA
v_gene: TRBV9

CDR3aa: CASSRAGSGNTIYF
CDR3nt: TGTGCCAGCAGCCGCGCGGGGTCTGGAAACACCATATATTTT
j_gene: TRBJ1-3
d_gene: NA
abundance: few
v_gene: TRBV7-9

CDR3aa: CASRDGGQGSVGANVLTF
CDR3nt: TGTGCCAGTAGGGACGGGGGTCAGGGAAGTGTTGGGGCCAACGTCCTGACTTTC
j_gene: TRBJ2-6
d_gene: NA
abundance: NA
v_gene: TRBV19

CDR3aa: CASSQLVTNEQFF
CDR3nt: TGTGCCAGCAGCCAACTAGTAACCAATGAGCAGTTCTTC
j_gene: TRBJ2-1
d_gene: NA
abundance: NA
v_gene: TRBV5-5

CDR3aa: CSVDGQGGYTF
CDR3nt: TGCAGCGTTGATGGACAGGGTGGCTACACCTTC
j_gene: TRBJ1-2
d_gene: TRBD1
abundance: NA
v_gene: TRBV29-1

CDR3aa: CASSYSGVSYGYTF
CDR3nt: TGTGCCAGCAGTTACTCAGGGGTCAGCTATGGCTACACCTTC
j_gene: TRBJ1-2
d_gene: NA
abundance: NA
v_gene: TRBV6-6

CDR3aa: CASSQGRPGIQGYEQYF
CDR3nt: TGCGCCAGCAGCCAAGGCAGGCCGGGGATCCAAGGCTACGAGCAGTACTTC
j_gene: TRBJ2-7
d_gene: NA
abundance: NA
v_gene: TRBV4-3

CDR3aa: CASSPPGANHEQFF
CDR3nt: TGTGCCAGCTCACCGCCGGGAGCCAACCATGAGCAGTTCTTC
j_gene: TRBJ2-1
d_gene: NA
abundance: NA
v_gene: TRBV18

CDR3aa: CASSQARLAGVLF
CDR3nt: TGTGCCAGCAGCCAAGCCCGACTAGCGGGGGTCCTTTTT
j_gene: TRBJ2-3
d_gene: TRBD2
abundance: NA
v_gene: TRBV3-1/TRBV3-2

CDR3aa: CASSKLTDRNFTDTQYF
CDR3nt: TGTGCCAGCAGCAAATTGACAGATAGAAATTTCACAGATACGCAGTATTTT
j_gene: TRBJ2-3
d_gene: NA
abundance: once
v_gene: TRBV21-1

CDR3aa: CASGLVLGQGTMNTEAFF
CDR3nt: TGTGCTAGTGGTTTGGTACTGGGACAGGGTACCATGAACACTGAAGCTTTCTTT
j_gene: TRBJ1-1
d_gene: TRBD1
abundance: NA
v_gene: TRBV12-5

CDR3aa: CASSPGRGPRNTEAFF
CDR3nt: TGTGCCAGCAGCCCAGGCAGGGGCCCCCGGAACACTGAAGCTTTCTTT
j_gene: TRBJ1-1
d_gene: NA
abundance: NA
v_gene: TRBV7-9

CDR3aa: CASSPKRLAVISYNEQFF
CDR3nt: TGTGCCAGCAGTCCCAAGCGACTAGCGGTTATCTCCTACAATGAGCAGTTCTTC
j_gene: TRBJ2-1
d_gene: TRBD2
abundance: NA
v_gene: TRBV27

CDR3aa: CASTRDMALGAFF
CDR3nt: TGTGCCAGCACCAGGGACATGGCCCTTGGAGCTTTCTTT
j_gene: TRBJ1-1
d_gene: NA
abundance: few
v_gene: TRBV28

CDR3aa: CASSAAADRGLNYGYTF
CDR3nt: TGTGCCAGCAGCGCCGCGGCGGACAGGGGACTTAACTATGGCTACACCTTC
j_gene: TRBJ1-2
d_gene: TRBD1
abundance: many
v_gene: TRBV11-2

CDR3aa: CASSQDPGTGAWETQYF
CDR3nt: TGTGCCAGCAGCCAAGATCCGGGGACGGGAGCTTGGGAGACCCAGTACTTC
j_gene: TRBJ2-5
d_gene: NA
abundance: NA
v_gene: TRBV3-1/TRBV3-2

CDR3aa: CASSQVLGAGGGTDTQYF
CDR3nt: TGCGCCAGCAGCCAAGTCCTTGGAGCGGGGGGGGGCACAGATACGCAGTATTTT
j_gene: TRBJ2-3
d_gene: TRBD2
abundance: NA
v_gene: TRBV4-1

CDR3aa: CASSVVLAGTTGELFF
CDR3nt: TGTGCCAGCAGCGTAGTACTAGCGGGGACCACCGGGGAGCTGTTTTTT
j_gene: TRBJ2-2
d_gene: TRBD2
abundance: NA
v_gene: TRBV9

CDR3aa: CASSLVKWTPTAAYGYTF
CDR3nt: TGTGCCAGCAGCTTAGTAAAATGGACACCAACTGCTGCCTATGGCTACACCTTC
j_gene: TRBJ1-2
d_gene: NA
abundance: once
v_gene: TRBV7-2

CDR3aa: CASSVVDTGFAYGYTF
CDR3nt: TGTGCCAGCAGCGTAGTTGATACAGGGTTTGCTTATGGCTACACCTTC
j_gene: TRBJ1-2
d_gene: NA
abundance: NA
v_gene: TRBV9

CDR3aa: CASSQLPGLGSGANVLTF
CDR3nt: TGTGCCAGCAGCCAACTTCCGGGACTGGGCTCTGGGGCCAACGTCCTGACTTTC
j_gene: TRBJ2-6
d_gene: NA
abundance: NA
v_gene: TRBV3-1/TRBV3-2

CDR3aa: CASSMEGRNTEAFF
CDR3nt: TGTGCCAGTAGTATGGAGGGACGGAACACTGAAGCTTTCTTT
j_gene: TRBJ1-1
d_gene: NA
abundance: NA
v_gene: TRBV19

CDR3aa: CASSPRLAGSVETQYF
CDR3nt: TGTGCCAGCAGCCCGCGACTAGCGGGATCGGTGGAGACCCAGTACTTC
j_gene: TRBJ2-5
d_gene: TRBD2
abundance: NA
v_gene: TRBV7-2

CDR3aa: CASSSPSGGYGYTF
CDR3nt: TGTGCCAGCAGTTCACCTTCAGGGGGCTATGGCTACACCTTC
j_gene: TRBJ1-2
d_gene: TRBD1
abundance: once
v_gene: TRBV27

CDR3aa: CASSPQASGGDTQYF
CDR3nt: TGCGCCAGCAGCCCCCAGGCTAGCGGAGGGGATACGCAGTATTTT
j_gene: TRBJ2-3
d_gene: TRBD2
abundance: NA
v_gene: TRBV5-1

CDR3aa: CASSTTRGYEQYF
CDR3nt: TGTGCCAGCAGCACAACTCGCGGCTACGAGCAGTACTTC
j_gene: TRBJ2-7
d_gene: NA
abundance: many
v_gene: TRBV7-2

CDR3aa: CASSQDVVRSGANVLTF
CDR3nt: TGTGCCAGCAGCCAAGATGTGGTGCGCTCTGGGGCCAACGTCCTGACTTTC
j_gene: TRBJ2-6
d_gene: NA
abundance: NA
v_gene: TRBV14

CDR3aa: CASSPGLAGAGETQYF
CDR3nt: TGTGCCAGCAGCCCGGGACTAGCGGGAGCTGGAGAGACCCAGTACTTC
j_gene: TRBJ2-5
d_gene: TRBD2
abundance: NA
v_gene: TRBV5-4